A single sample is the source of the 14 T cell receptor beta chains below, sequenced in a study of T cell responses to AZD1222 COVID-19 vaccine. Profiled with immunoSEQ multiplex PCR; TCRdb holds only in-frame clones, not every one. Of some 110,000 clones listed, around 84% are singletons. The source was peripheral blood, collected 28 days after the second AZD1222 dose. These receptor sequences come from an adult who received the AZD1222 COVID-19 vaccine.

The V and J genes are TRBV6-6 and TRBJ1-1; no definite D call. V shed 5 bases and J shed 1 base, with 11 bases lying between them. The CDR3 consists of 14 residues. Germline CDR1 and CDR2: MNHNY and SVGAGI (reference sequence). The CDR3 sequence: CASSREYGNTEAFF. CDR3 nucleotide sequence: TGTGCCAGCAGTCGCGAGTATGGGAACACTGAAGCTTTCTTT.

The genes are TRBV7-9 and TRBJ2-7; TRBD1 agrees at 10 bases. Germline V CDR1 and CDR2: SEHNR, FQNEAQ (reference sequence). This CDR3 spans 16 amino acids. Trimming removed 4 bases from V and 2 bases from J; junction bases left unmatched: 8. CDR3 residues: CASSSSTGTGAYEQYF. The CDR3, as DNA: TGTGCCAGCAGCTCATCCACCGGGACAGGGGCCTACGAGCAGTACTTC.

This chain links TRBV13 with TRBJ1-2, with a possible D match to TRBD1 (6 bases). The CDR3 is 16 amino acids. CDR1 is PRHDT and CDR2 is FYEKMQ in the germline V gene (reference sequence). The V and J ends lost 5 bases and 3 bases respectively, with 19 bases between them. The CDR3 protein is CASSLTDSSWDYGYTF. The CDR3, as DNA: TGTGCCAGCAGCCTAACGGACAGTTCTTGGGACTATGGCTACACCTTC.

This chain links TRBV13 with TRBJ2-1; possible D gene TRBD1, 8 bases. Looked up from germline, CDR1 is PRHDT and CDR2 is FYEKMQ (reference sequence). Trimming stripped 2 bases from V and 0 bases from J, with 20 bases between. This CDR3 is built from 19 residues. CDR3 region: CASSLWGQASGSSYNEQFF. CDR3 sequence (DNA): TGTGCCAGCAGCTTATGGGGACAGGCTAGCGGAAGCTCCTACAATGAGCAGTTCTTC.

This clone came up a few times. J is TRBJ1-2 and V is TRBV27, with D possibly matching TRBD1 (6 bases). Germline CDR1 is MNHEY and CDR2 is SMNVEV (reference sequence). This CDR3 comprises 15 residues. Deletions cut 5 bases from V and 5 bases from J, with 18 bases between. The CDR3 region has the DNA TGTGCCAGCAGTCTCCACCCAACAGGGAAATATGGCTACACCTTC. Its translation is CASSLHPTGKYGYTF.

The chain is built from TRBV27 and TRBJ1-2; 7 bases are shared with TRBD1. Germline loops: CDR1 MNHEY, CDR2 SMNVEV (reference sequence). Trimming removed 2 bases from V and 8 bases from J; junction bases left unmatched: 8. This CDR3 has 14 amino acids. CDR3 DNA sequence: TGTGCCAGCAGTTTAAGGGCAGGGGGGAGAGGCTACACCTTC. Translating it yields CASSLRAGGRGYTF.

The rearrangement links TRBV29-1 to TRBJ1-1, with 7 positions matching TRBD1. Germline CDR1 SQVTM, CDR2 ANQGSEA. This CDR3 contains 15 residues. Trimming cost V 2 bases and J 1 base; bases outside gene matches: 7. The CDR3 coding sequence is TGCAGCGTTGAAACAACGACAGGGCGGAACACTGAAGCTTTCTTT. Translating gives CSVETTTGRNTEAFF.

This clone was detected once. The V gene is TRBV7-2, the J gene TRBJ1-1; D gene ambiguous. Germline V CDR1 and CDR2: SGHTA, FQGNSA. There are 15 residues in the CDR3. V lost 1 base, J lost 0 bases, and 9 bases lay in between. The CDR3 protein is CASSLGLWLNTEAFF. Written as DNA, the CDR3 is TGTGCCAGCAGCTTAGGTCTGTGGTTGAACACTGAAGCTTTCTTT.

V usage is TRBV6-1 and J usage is TRBJ2-7, with no clear D. V was cut by 2 bases and J by 7 bases, with 9 bases left in between. Per the germline V gene, CDR1 is MNHNS and CDR2 is SASEGT. This CDR3 comprises 12 residues. The CDR3: CASSESVGEQYF. CDR3 DNA sequence: TGTGCCAGCAGTGAATCGGTCGGGGAGCAGTACTTC.

This chain uses TRBV6-5 with TRBJ1-2; no clear D gene. The ends were cut back, 8 bases at V and 7 bases at J, with 17 bases in the middle. The CDR3 spans 13 residues. Germline-derived CDR1 and CDR2 are MNHEY and SVGAGI. For the CDR3, the DNA is TGTGCCAGCCAAACAGCCGAGGCGGGTGGCTACACCTTC. It yields the protein CASQTAEAGGYTF.

This chain links TRBV7-2 with TRBJ1-2, with D perhaps matching TRBD1 (5 bases). CDR3 length equals 15 residues. V was shortened by 4 bases and J by 5 bases, with 17 bases between the two germline ends. From germline, CDR1 is SGHTA and CDR2 FQGNSA. CDR3 sequence reads: CASSSRGRVGYGYTF. DNA of the CDR3: TGTGCCAGCAGCTCCCGGGGGAGGGTTGGATATGGCTACACCTTC.

The CDR3 DNA follows: TGTGCCAGCAGCCAAGAGGGTGCAGGGGGTTACGAGCAGTACTTC. Protein sequence: CASSQEGAGGYEQYF. The gene calls are TRBV3-1 (or the pseudogene TRBV3-2) and TRBJ2-7; 7 nucleotides agree with TRBD1. The CDR3 length is 15 residues. Germline CDR1 LGHDT, CDR2 YNNKEL (reference sequence). Trimming cost V 0 bases and J 4 bases; bases outside gene matches: 6.

Details on this clone: This clone may be a read error of a much larger clone one base away. The J gene is TRBJ2-7, the V gene TRBV11-2, with D unresolved. CDR1 is SGHAT and CDR2 is FQNNGV in the germline V gene. Trimming removed 6 bases at V and 3 bases at J, with 6 bases between. This CDR3 region has 11 residues. Here the CDR3 reads CASSTSYEQYF. CDR3 DNA: TGTGCCAGCAGTACGAGCTACGAGCAGTACTTC.

This chain links TRBV5-4 with TRBJ2-1; D is undetermined. The CDR3 covers 15 residues. The germline V and J ends were trimmed by 1 base and 5 bases, with 13 bases remaining between them. Germline CDR1 reads SGHNT; CDR2 reads YYREEE (reference sequence). The CDR3 bases are TGTGCCAGCAGCTTGAAAAACAGCCAAAACAATGAGCAGTTCTTC. It encodes CASSLKNSQNNEQFF.